This TCR beta chain was sequenced during a study of blood T cells in healthy people across ages. Study outcomes and limitations: Per million T cells, TCR beta diversity dropped roughly linearly as age increased. Unknown CMV status may confound age-related changes in expanded clones.

The use of a sample-barcoded 5' primer and a J-beta primer mix characterized a second PCR of roughly 7 to 12 cycles. TCRdb re-derived calls from the 5' RACE reads in MiXCR, one entry per CDR3 protein. The sample records around 780,000 distinct CDR3 sequences, 20% to 30% being singletons. With respect to this clonotype: Antigen unknown.

J was trimmed by 1 base and V by 3 bases; bases with no gene match: 6. Looked up from germline, CDR1 is SGHDT and CDR2 is YYEEEE. The CDR3 sequence is 17 residues long. These data were likewise used in another study, on T cells of mothers and their children. This second study notes: Five to seven children and their three healthy Caucasian mothers were the donors.

The chain is built from TRBV5-6 and TRBJ2-2, with 10 bases lining up with TRBD1. The receptor was isolated from a boy younger than 18 in good health. The sequenced sample consisted of blood. The CDR3 DNA reads as TGTGCCAGCAGCTGGAGACAGGGGGCCATGAACACCGGGGAGCTGTTTTTT. Translating it yields CASSWRQGAMNTGELFF.